This TCR beta chain was observed in a study of blood T cell repertoires in COVID-19. Overall study: T cells, B-cell-depleted T cells, or PBMCs provided the cDNA or gDNA that served as material.

This clone has a single count. From germline, CDR1 is SGHKS and CDR2 YYEKEE (reference sequence). This CDR3 region has 15 residues. V was cut by 0 bases and J by 4 bases, with 10 bases left in between. As processed by the authors: Quantification of nucleated cells was approximated via reference gene primer amplification. Only in-frame clones appear in the TCRdb table, and some are missing; sequencing was by immunoSEQ multiplex PCR. V and J calls and clone size are those listed in that table; D and trimming were worked out from the DNA. The repertoire holds about 130,000 clones, with less than 90% as singletons.

Input material: PBMCs or T cells enriched from blood (not recorded which). This TCR was recovered from a man under 40 who had recovered from COVID-19. The V gene is TRBV5-5, the J gene TRBJ2-2; a weak D match, TRBD1 (5 bases). The CDR3 nucleotides are TGTGCCAGCAGCTTGGGGGGCCTGAGCACCGGGGAGCTGTTTTTT. It is translated as CASSLGGLSTGELFF.